These T cell receptor beta chains were read from a single sample in a study of T cell repertoires in cytomegalovirus infection. TCRdb processed the reads anew with MiXCR; each CDR3 protein has one entry. The sample includes some 97,000 distinct CDR3 sequences, less than 25% of them seen just once. The sequenced sample was CD8+ T cells from PBMCs. These receptors came from a human donor in good health (CMV status not recorded). Some clones in this sample may be carry-over from other donors' samples. The CDR3 runs from the conserved cysteine through the conserved F or W. D genes are given only for firm matches. Not all rows give a size; the values are once, few, many and, for expanded clones, a class.

j_gene | d_gene | abundance | v_gene | CDR3aa | CDR3nt
TRBJ1-2 | TRBD1 | . | TRBV7-9 | CASSLGDSIYGYTF | TGTGCCAGCAGCTTGGGGGACAGCATCTATGGCTACACCTTC
TRBJ1-5 | . | . | TRBV28 | CASSARGGHHQPQHF | TGTGCCAGCAGCGCAAGGGGGGGCCACCATCAGCCCCAGCATTTT
TRBJ2-7 | TRBD2 | . | TRBV2 | CASSEALKGAGVEQYF | TGTGCCAGCAGTGAAGCCCTCAAGGGAGCGGGGGTCGAGCAGTACTTC
TRBJ2-2 | TRBD2 | once | TRBV19 | CASSMILAGYTGELFF | TGTGCCAGTAGTATGATACTAGCGGGATACACCGGGGAGCTGTTTTTT
TRBJ1-1 | . | . | TRBV12-3/TRBV12-4 | CASSLGRQDTEAFF | TGTGCCAGCAGTTTAGGCCGCCAGGACACTGAAGCTTTCTTT
TRBJ2-1 | . | . | TRBV2 | CASSDESFNEQFF | TGTGCCAGCAGTGACGAGTCGTTCAATGAGCAGTTCTTC
TRBJ1-4 | . | . | TRBV29-1 | CSLRRSTNEKLFF | TGCAGCCTTCGCCGATCAACTAATGAAAAACTGTTTTTT
TRBJ1-5 | . | . | TRBV28 | CASSPPRGWNQPQHF | TGTGCCAGCAGTCCCCCCCGGGGGTGGAATCAGCCCCAGCATTTT
TRBJ2-7 | TRBD1 | . | TRBV12-3/TRBV12-4 | CASSLGQGGFHEQYF | TGTGCCAGCAGCCTGGGACAGGGCGGATTCCACGAGCAGTACTTC
TRBJ2-1 | TRBD2 | . | TRBV6-2/TRBV6-3 | CASSQTGGGSGEQFF | TGTGCCAGCAGTCAAACGGGAGGGGGATCTGGAGAGCAGTTCTTC
TRBJ2-1 | . | . | TRBV19 | CASSIRREQVGEQFF | TGTGCCAGTAGTATCCGTCGAGAACAGGTGGGTGAGCAGTTCTTC
TRBJ2-7 | TRBD1 | many | TRBV6-5 | CASSSPRTGGYEQYF | TGTGCCAGCAGCTCTCCTAGGACAGGGGGATACGAGCAGTACTTC
TRBJ2-7 | TRBD2 | . | TRBV29-1 | CSVRTSGTYEQYF | TGCAGCGTTAGGACTAGCGGGACCTACGAGCAGTACTTC
TRBJ2-5 | . | . | TRBV11-2 | CASSRPPTGPAEETQYF | TGTGCCAGCAGCCGGCCCCCTACAGGGCCAGCCGAGGAGACCCAGTACTTC
TRBJ2-7 | . | few | TRBV7-2 | CASSPRTHEQYF | TGTGCCAGCAGCCCTAGGACTCACGAGCAGTACTTC
TRBJ2-1 | . | many | TRBV18 | CASSPENRENEQFF | TGTGCCAGCTCACCAGAGAACAGGGAGAATGAGCAGTTCTTC
TRBJ2-7 | TRBD2 | . | TRBV29-1 | CSVERGAGEQYF | TGCAGCGTTGAGCGGGGGGCGGGGGAGCAGTACTTC
TRBJ1-2 | . | few | TRBV7-2 | CASSLSGGPYGYTF | TGTGCCAGCAGCCTAAGTGGGGGACCCTATGGCTACACCTTC
TRBJ2-4 | TRBD2 | many | TRBV20-1 | CSARGERGVQDIQYF | TGCAGTGCCCGCGGGGAGCGGGGGGTGCAAGACATTCAGTACTTC
TRBJ2-1 | TRBD2 | . | TRBV7-2 | CASTIAGYEQFF | TGTGCCAGCACCATAGCGGGGTATGAGCAGTTCTTC
TRBJ2-7 | TRBD2 | . | TRBV11-2 | CASSTREVSSYEQYF | TGTGCCAGCAGCACTCGGGAGGTGAGCTCCTACGAGCAGTACTTC
TRBJ2-2 | . | . | TRBV28 | CASKGLTGELFF | TGTGCCAGCAAGGGACTCACCGGGGAGCTGTTTTTT
TRBJ2-7 | TRBD2 | . | TRBV11-2 | CASSPLAGEIHEQYF | TGTGCCAGCAGCCCCCTAGCGGGAGAGATCCACGAGCAGTACTTC
TRBJ2-1 | . | many | TRBV7-2 | CASSFGGTSYNEQFF | TGTGCCAGCAGCTTCGGGGGCACCTCCTACAATGAGCAGTTCTTC
TRBJ2-7 | . | . | TRBV6-1 | CASSEYGISYEQYF | TGTGCCAGCAGTGAATATGGCATCTCCTACGAGCAGTACTTC
TRBJ1-3 | TRBD1 | . | TRBV7-9 | CASFPGGFGNTIYF | TGTGCCAGCTTCCCAGGGGGTTTTGGAAACACCATATATTTT
TRBJ2-7 | . | . | TRBV28 | CASSLERGRNYEQYF | TGTGCCAGCAGTTTGGAAAGGGGAAGGAACTACGAGCAGTACTTC
TRBJ2-7 | . | . | TRBV20-1 | CSARVSRSSYEQYF | TGCAGTGCTAGAGTCTCCAGAAGCTCCTACGAGCAGTACTTC
TRBJ2-7 | . | many | TRBV12-3/TRBV12-4 | CASSLGLTGPSYEQYF | TGTGCCAGCAGTTTAGGGTTAACGGGGCCCTCCTACGAGCAGTACTTC
TRBJ1-6 | . | few | TRBV7-8 | CASRAETYNSPLHF | TGTGCCAGCAGGGCGGAGACCTATAATTCACCCCTCCACTTT
TRBJ2-1 | . | . | TRBV7-9 | CASSLASVDKFF | TGTGCCAGCAGCTTAGCGTCGGTGGACAAGTTCTTC
TRBJ2-7 | . | few | TRBV6-1 | CASSPGAAGGQYF | TGTGCCAGCAGCCCAGGCGCAGCTGGGGGGCAGTACTTC
TRBJ2-1 | . | few | TRBV6-2/TRBV6-3 | CASSYVRTNYNEQFF | TGTGCCAGCAGTTACGTACGGACCAACTACAATGAGCAGTTCTTC
TRBJ1-1 | . | few | TRBV19 | CASSIRGTNTEAFF | TGTGCCAGTAGTATACGGGGTACGAACACTGAAGCTTTCTTT
TRBJ1-4 | TRBD1 | few | TRBV28 | CASRKTGGEKLFF | TGTGCCAGCAGGAAAACAGGGGGAGAAAAACTGTTTTTT
TRBJ2-7 | TRBD1 | . | TRBV7-9 | CASSLGQGATNEQYF | TGTGCCAGCAGCCTGGGACAGGGGGCCACAAACGAGCAGTACTTC
TRBJ1-1 | . | . | TRBV7-2 | CASSSRGLGVNTEAFF | TGTGCCAGCAGCTCCCGGGGTTTGGGAGTGAACACTGAAGCTTTCTTT
TRBJ2-7 | . | . | TRBV20-1 | CSARGAEESYEQYF | TGCAGTGCTAGGGGGGCGGAGGAATCCTACGAGCAGTACTTC
TRBJ2-1 | . | many | TRBV27 | CASSLGGVYNEQFF | TGTGCCAGCAGTTTAGGAGGGGTCTACAATGAGCAGTTCTTC
TRBJ1-5 | . | . | TRBV6-2/TRBV6-3 | CASSSPGAYSNQPQHF | TGTGCCAGCAGCTCCCCAGGGGCTTATAGCAATCAGCCCCAGCATTTT
TRBJ2-3 | TRBD2 | . | TRBV20-1 | CSARDLFGLAGTDTQYF | TGCAGTGCTAGAGATCTTTTCGGACTAGCGGGAACAGATACGCAGTATTTT
TRBJ2-5 | . | few | TRBV20-1 | CSARVPVAWGQETQYF | TGCAGTGCTAGAGTCCCCGTCGCTTGGGGCCAAGAGACCCAGTACTTC
TRBJ2-1 | . | once | TRBV29-1 | CSADLGSVEHNEQFF | TGCAGCGCTGACTTAGGCTCAGTCGAACACAATGAGCAGTTCTTC
TRBJ1-1 | . | once | TRBV20-1 | CSARQLRAFF | TGCAGTGCTAGACAGCTCCGAGCTTTCTTT
TRBJ2-5 | TRBD1 | once | TRBV6-2/TRBV6-3 | CASSHGTARTQYF | TGTGCCAGCAGTCACGGGACAGCCCGGACCCAGTACTTC
TRBJ2-5 | . | . | TRBV20-1 | CSARVYGETQYF | TGCAGTGCTAGAGTCTATGGGGAGACCCAGTACTTC
TRBJ2-5 | . | . | TRBV28 | CANSPGAAQIGETQYF | TGTGCCAACAGTCCGGGGGCGGCCCAAATTGGGGAGACCCAGTACTTC
TRBJ2-5 | . | once | TRBV28 | CASSPGAAQIGETQYF | TGTGCCAGCAGTCCGGGGGCGGCCCAAATTGGGGAGACCCAGTACTTC
TRBJ2-3 | TRBD1 | once | TRBV12-3/TRBV12-4 | CASSPNDRGSTDTQYF | TGTGCCAGCAGCCCAAACGACAGGGGATCCACAGATACGCAGTATTTT
TRBJ2-5 | TRBD2 | few | TRBV7-9 | CASSYPGLVEETQYF | TGTGCCAGCAGCTACCCGGGACTAGTGGAAGAGACCCAGTACTTC
TRBJ2-7 | . | many | TRBV29-1 | CSARVQGSYEQYF | TGCAGCGCACGAGTCCAGGGGAGTTACGAGCAGTACTTC
TRBJ2-2 | . | . | TRBV19 | CASQTRQGNTGELFF | TGTGCCAGCCAAACTAGGCAGGGCAACACCGGGGAGCTGTTTTTT
TRBJ2-7 | TRBD1 | few | TRBV28 | CASSIQGDGYEQYF | TGTGCCAGCAGTATACAGGGGGATGGCTACGAGCAGTACTTC
TRBJ2-5 | TRBD1 | . | TRBV7-8 | CASSLVTGAETQYF | TGTGCCAGCAGCTTAGTGACAGGGGCGGAGACCCAGTACTTC
TRBJ1-2 | . | few | TRBV6-5 | CASSYESRDINGYTF | TGTGCCAGCAGTTACGAAAGTCGGGACATAAACGGCTACACCTTC
TRBJ2-1 | TRBD1 | few | TRBV5-4 | CASSLEATGDYNEQFF | TGTGCCAGCAGCTTGGAAGCGACAGGGGATTACAATGAGCAGTTCTTC
TRBJ1-2 | . | . | TRBV25-1 | CASSLRANYGYTF | TGTGCCAGCAGCCTTAGAGCTAACTATGGCTACACCTTC
TRBJ2-1 | . | many | TRBV6-2/TRBV6-3 | CASSYGGRGNEQFF | TGTGCCAGCAGTTACGGGGGGCGGGGGAATGAGCAGTTCTTC
TRBJ2-7 | . | . | TRBV11-2 | CASSLWTASYEQYF | TGTGCCAGCAGCTTATGGACAGCCTCCTACGAGCAGTACTTC